This entry lists 20 T cell receptor beta chains sequenced from one sample in a study of identical twins. TCRdb analysed the 5' RACE reads with MiXCR anew, one entry per CDR3 protein. The table shows around 690,000 distinct CDR3 sequences, with 21% occurring only once. These data also formed part of another study, on T cells expressing NK-cell markers.

The sequencing input was PBMCs. The receptors stem from a woman younger than 35 in good health.

This clonotype was detected only a few times. The rearrangement uses TRBV6-1 and TRBJ1-6, with TRBD1 matching 10 bases. Germline V gene lookup returns CDR1 MNHNS and CDR2 SASEGT. There are 15 residues in the CDR3. Trimming took 7 bases from V and 5 from J; bases not matched to a gene: 5. CDR3 nucleotide sequence: TGTGCCAGCATGACCGGACAGGGGGATAATTCACCCCTCCACTTT. This sequence encodes CASMTGQGDNSPLHF.

This clonotype was picked up many times. The chain carries TRBV12-3 or TRBV12-4 and TRBJ1-4, with D possibly TRBD1 on 5 matching bases. The CDR3 is 15 residues long. Trimming removed 8 bases at V and 0 bases at J, with 13 bases between. The CDR3 loop is CASRRGGATNEKLFF. CDR3 DNA sequence: TGTGCCAGCCGGCGGGGGGGAGCAACTAATGAAAAACTGTTTTTT.

This clonotype was seen only a few times. This sequence joins TRBV20-1 and TRBJ2-7; TRBD2 matches 8 bases. V was pared by 6 bases and J by 0 bases, with 4 bases of the junction left unmatched. Germline loops: CDR1 DFQATT, CDR2 SNEGSKA (reference sequence). The CDR3 consists of 13 residues. The CDR3 region has the DNA TGCAGTGCAAAGCGGGGGAACTCCTACGAGCAGTACTTC. It codes for CSAKRGNSYEQYF.

This clonotype was counted ten times or more. The rearrangement uses TRBV12-3 or TRBV12-4 and TRBJ2-3, with a tentative D call TRBD1 (7 bases). V was trimmed by 1 base and J by 5 bases, leaving 22 bases between them. The CDR3 consists of 18 residues. The CDR3 DNA reads TGTGCCAGCAGTTTAGTGGTTGGGCGGGGTAGGGGGCAAGATACGCAGTATTTT. Amino acids: CASSLVVGRGRGQDTQYF.

This clonotype was detected many times. The V and J genes are TRBV12-3 or TRBV12-4 and TRBJ2-1; D uncertain. CDR3 length: 12 residues. Trimming took off 7 bases at V and 7 bases at J, with 11 bases between the two ends. The CDR3: CASKPGGNEQFF. In nucleotides, the CDR3 is TGTGCCAGCAAGCCCGGTGGGAATGAGCAGTTCTTC.

This clonotype occurred a few times. The chain combines TRBV27 with TRBJ2-3; 7 bases are shared with TRBD2. CDR1 and CDR2 from the germline V gene are MNHEY and SMNVEV (reference sequence). The CDR3 runs to 14 residues. Unmatched junction bases numbered 6, after V lost 7 bases and J lost 2 bases. The CDR3 here is CASKRGSYTDTQYF. For the CDR3, the DNA is TGTGCCAGCAAGCGGGGATCATACACAGATACGCAGTATTTT.

V usage is TRBV20-1 and J usage is TRBJ2-7, with D tentatively TRBD1 (5 bases). The CDR3 loop spans 12 amino acids. Looked up from germline, CDR1 is DFQATT and CDR2 is SNEGSKA (reference sequence). Deletions cut 3 bases from V and 9 bases from J, with 15 bases between. The CDR3 sequence is CSASDRRWGQYF. DNA for the CDR3: TGCAGTGCTAGCGACAGAAGATGGGGGCAGTACTTC.

V and J are TRBV20-1 and TRBJ2-5; D possibly corresponds to TRBD2 (6 bases). Germline lookup yields CDR1 DFQATT and CDR2 SNEGSKA (reference sequence). The V end lost 3 bases, the J end lost 4 bases, and 18 bases lay between the germline ends. The CDR3 has 15 residues. This CDR3 is CSARGRRLVRETQYF. In DNA form, the CDR3 reads TGCAGTGCTAGGGGGAGGAGACTAGTCAGAGAGACCCAGTACTTC.

This clonotype showed up many times. The gene calls are TRBV29-1 and TRBJ2-1; D may be TRBD1 (6 bases). V shed 6 bases and J shed 9 bases, with 15 bases lying between them. The CDR3 has 12 residues. CDR1 SQVTM and CDR2 ANQGSEA come from the germline V gene. CDR3 DNA: TGCAGCGTATCAACAGGGTATAGTGAGCAGTTCTTC. Translated, it gives CSVSTGYSEQFF.

This clonotype was recorded a few times. The chain recombines TRBV15 with TRBJ2-7; TRBD1 or TRBD2 may be the D gene (5 bases each). CDR1 is LNHNV and CDR2 is YYDKDF in the germline V gene (reference sequence). The CDR3 length is 14 residues. V lost 5 bases and J lost 0, with 11 bases in between. CDR3 DNA: TGTGCCACCAGCTTCGGGACCAGCTCCTACGAGCAGTACTTC. Encoded protein: CATSFGTSSYEQYF.

This clonotype was seen a few times. The chain uses TRBV2 and TRBJ2-2; D is ambiguous. The CDR3 consists of 16 residues. V was pared by 7 bases and J by 0 bases, with 15 bases between. Per the germline V gene, CDR1 is SNHLY and CDR2 is FYNNEI. The CDR3 protein is CASMIRAVTNTGELFF. CDR3 bases: TGTGCCAGCATGATACGGGCAGTCACGAACACCGGGGAGCTGTTTTTT. The entire variable domain, with the rest obtained from reference TRBV2 and TRBJ2-2, is as follows: EPEVTQTPSHQVTQMGQEVILRCVPISNHLYFYWYRQILGQKVEFLVSFYNNEISEKSEIFDDQFSVERPDGSNFTLKIRSTKLEDSAMYFCASMIRAVTNTGELFFGEGSRLTVL.

This clonotype was detected many times. This sequence joins TRBV6-1 and TRBJ2-1; no firm D call. Trimming took 5 bases from V and 7 from J, leaving 15 bases between them. CDR1 MNHNS and CDR2 SASEGT come from the germline V gene. The CDR3 has 14 residues. CDR3 in amino acids: CASSPANAANEQFF. The CDR3, as DNA: TGTGCCAGCAGTCCCGCGAACGCGGCGAATGAGCAGTTCTTC.

This clonotype was counted only a few times. V and J are TRBV7-2 and TRBJ2-3; 12 bases fit TRBD1. This CDR3 is built from 14 residues. Germline values: CDR1 SGHTA, CDR2 FQGNSA. Unmatched junction bases numbered 6, after V lost 6 bases and J lost 8 bases. The CDR3 is CASRPGQGAPTQYF. The CDR3 nucleotides read TGTGCCAGCAGACCGGGACAGGGGGCGCCTACGCAGTATTTT.

The V and J genes are TRBV2 and TRBJ2-1; D might be TRBD2 (6 bases). This CDR3 is built from 13 residues. V lost 8 bases and J lost 6, with 14 bases in between. Germline assignment: CDR1 SNHLY and CDR2 FYNNEI. CDR3 loop: CASRSSGSNEQFF. CDR3 DNA sequence: TGTGCCAGCCGTAGCTCCGGGAGCAATGAGCAGTTCTTC.

The chain couples TRBV6-2 or TRBV6-3 to TRBJ2-4; D possibly matches TRBD1 or TRBD2 (6 bases each). The CDR3 has 14 residues. Germline V lookup: CDR1 MNHEY, CDR2 SVGEGT. Trimming removed 7 bases from V and 4 bases from J, with 14 bases in between. DNA for the CDR3: TGTGCCAGCAAGGGGGGAATAAGGAAAAACATTCAGTACTTC. Its translation: CASKGGIRKNIQYF.

The CDR3 here is CASSFSTGFTYEQYF. The CDR3 DNA is TGCGCCAGCAGCTTTTCGACAGGGTTTACCTACGAGCAGTACTTC. This sequence joins TRBV5-1 and TRBJ2-7; TRBD1 matches at 7 bases. The CDR3 is 15 residues long. Per the germline V gene, CDR1 is SGHRS and CDR2 is YFSETQ. V was pared by 2 bases and J by 2 bases, with 7 bases of the junction left unmatched.

Turning to this clonotype: Its ends do not fully match the called genes, so a read error is possible. CDR3 residues: CASSLGRTAQSFEQYF. The CDR3, as DNA: TGTGCCAGCAGCCTCGGACGTACAGCACAGTCCTTCGAGCAGTACTTC. The chain employs TRBV7-8 and TRBJ2-7, with D hard to call. Germline V gene lookup returns CDR1 SGHVS and CDR2 FQNEAQ. The CDR3 spans 16 residues.

The chain employs TRBV5-1 and TRBJ2-1; TRBD2 agrees at 10 bases. V lost 0 bases to trimming and J lost 9 bases; unmatched junction nucleotides: 6. This CDR3 is built from 15 residues. Per the germline V gene, CDR1 is SGHRS and CDR2 is YFSETQ. The CDR3 nucleotides read TGCGCCAGCAGCTTGGGCGGACTAGCGGTTCCTGAGCAGTTCTTC. The encoded protein is CASSLGGLAVPEQFF.

This clonotype was counted at least ten times. The genes are TRBV10-2 and TRBJ2-3; no definite D call. V lost 3 bases and J 4 bases, leaving 5 bases between the germline ends. CDR3 length: 12 residues. Looked up from germline, CDR1 is WSHSY and CDR2 is SAAADI. CDR3 loop: CASSEYPDTQYF. CDR3 coding DNA: TGCGCCAGCAGTGAATACCCAGATACGCAGTATTTT.

This clonotype was counted between two and nine times. The V gene is TRBV12-3 or TRBV12-4, the J gene TRBJ1-1; D call uncertain. The CDR3 consists of 14 residues. The V gene lost 5 bases and the J gene lost 6 bases, with 16 bases spanning the gap. The CDR3, as DNA: TGTGCCAGCAGTCCATGGAGGCCCGACGCTGAAGCTTTCTTT. This sequence encodes CASSPWRPDAEAFF.